The T cell receptor beta chain under discussion was sequenced for a study of T cell responses to AZD1222 COVID-19 vaccine. Findings and limits, study-wide: Increases in Spike-specific TCR breadth and depth were seen after two AZD1222 doses. Most donors were white British, females outnumbered males, and clonal diversity was possibly underestimated. Baseline serology detected seropositivity in only 6 or 7 AZD1222 recipients.

Comments on this clone: Antigen: not known.

The germline V and J ends were trimmed by 5 bases and 0 bases, with 10 bases remaining between them. Per germline, CDR1 SGHAT and CDR2 FQNNGV. CDR3 length equals 14 residues. Here immunoSEQ multiplex PCR was the method, and the copy in TCRdb shows in-frame clones only, minus some. This table holds 140,000 or so clones, roughly 88% found once. Sequenced here: peripheral blood, sampled 28 days after the second AZD1222 dose. J is TRBJ1-1 and V is TRBV11-2, with D possibly matching TRBD1 (5 bases). The TCR comes from an adult who received the AZD1222 COVID-19 vaccine. The CDR3 nucleotides are TGTGCCAGCAGCCCGACAGACTTGAACACTGAAGCTTTCTTT. It specifies CASSPTDLNTEAFF.